This TCR beta chain came from a study of response to subunit inactivated influenza vaccine. Germline V gene data show CDR1 as SGHVS and CDR2 as FQNEAQ. This CDR3 is built from 20 residues. The V end lost 0 bases, the J end lost 6 bases, and 26 bases lay between the germline ends. Study-wide results and caveats: After each seasonal influenza vaccination, few new T cells are recruited, the authors suggested.

This clonotype showed up many times. Its antigen is unidentified. TCRdb reprocessed the RT-PCR reads via MiXCR and lists one record per CDR3 protein. Here the sample spans under 200,000 distinct CDR3 sequences, about 10% being singletons. This clonotype originated in a man between 50 and 69 years old who received an inactivated influenza vaccine. This chain joins TRBV7-8 and TRBJ2-2, with D perhaps assigned TRBD1 or TRBD2 (5 bases each). The sample here was CD8+ T cells sorted from PBMCs, taken less than 25 months after vaccination. This CDR3 is CASSLANLEGLGRGPGELFF. The CDR3 DNA reads as TGTGCCAGCAGCTTAGCGAATCTTGAGGGTTTAGGCCGGGGACCCGGGGAGCTGTTTTTT.